This record looks at one T cell receptor (beta chain) sequence and its context. Its antigen is unknown. These data originate in a study of shared clonotypes between healthy human individuals. Study-level information: Every donor yielded three CD4 naive, three CD4 memory, two CD8 naive and one CD8 memory plate.

Study-wide results and caveats: Some clonotypes were shared by all four sorted-subset donors, while others were not shared. The non-shared ones had lower generation probabilities than the shared ones.

CDR3 length: 12 amino acids. Trimming left V 2 bases short and J 10 bases short, with 14 bases between. CDR1 SQVTM and CDR2 ANQGSEA come from the germline V gene. Naive CD4+ cells were CD45RA-selected; the remaining cells were memory. TCRdb's table, derived via immunoSEQ multiplex PCR, lists solely in-frame clones and lacks some. The sample has a few million clones; approximately 95% are singletons. The genes are TRBV29-1 and TRBJ1-2, with a weak D call TRBD1 (6 bases). The sequenced material came from naive CD4+ T cells from PBMCs. Subset specified: CD45RA+ positively selected. The clonotype was recovered from a man younger than 30 in good health. Some clones in this sample may be carry-over from other donors' samples. The CDR3 DNA follows: TGCAGCGTTGAACAGGGGAGGCGCCTCTACACCTTC. Translated, it gives CSVEQGRRLYTF.